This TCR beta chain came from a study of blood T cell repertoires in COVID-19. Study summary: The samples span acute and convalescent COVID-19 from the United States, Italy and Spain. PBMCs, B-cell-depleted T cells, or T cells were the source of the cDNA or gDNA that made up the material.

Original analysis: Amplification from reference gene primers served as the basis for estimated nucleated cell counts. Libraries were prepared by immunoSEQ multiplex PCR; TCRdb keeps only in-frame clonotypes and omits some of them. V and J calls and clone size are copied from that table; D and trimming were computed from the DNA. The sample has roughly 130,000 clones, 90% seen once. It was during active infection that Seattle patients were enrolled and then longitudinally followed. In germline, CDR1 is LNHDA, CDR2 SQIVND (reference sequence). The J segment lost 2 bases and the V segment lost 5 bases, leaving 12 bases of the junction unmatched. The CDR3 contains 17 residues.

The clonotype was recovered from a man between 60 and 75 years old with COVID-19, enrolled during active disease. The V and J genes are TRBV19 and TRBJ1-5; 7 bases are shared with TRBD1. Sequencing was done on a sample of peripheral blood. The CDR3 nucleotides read TGTGCCAGTAGTTCCCTCGAGGGGGCGCAAGGCAATCAGCCCCAGCATTTT. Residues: CASSSLEGAQGNQPQHF.